This passage covers 27 T cell receptor beta chains from one sample sequenced in a study of T cell repertoires in cytomegalovirus infection. TCRdb re-derived calls from the reads in MiXCR, one entry per CDR3 protein. The table has about 680,000 distinct CDR3 sequences, 20% to 25% seen once. The specimen was CD8+ T cells from PBMCs. The receptors derive from a human donor in good health (CMV status not recorded). Some clones in this sample may be carry-over from other donors' samples.

This clonotype was counted only a few times. The V gene is TRBV5-6, the J gene TRBJ1-2; weak D call: TRBD1 (5 bases). The V gene's germline CDR1 is SGHDT and CDR2 YYEEEE. The CDR3 has 17 residues. Trimming cost V 2 bases and J 1 base, with 18 bases left between them. The CDR3 reads CASSFEGRQNFNYGYTF. In nucleotides, the CDR3 is TGTGCCAGCAGCTTTGAGGGGCGACAGAACTTTAACTATGGCTACACCTTC.

This clonotype was found many times. The chain has TRBV10-3 and TRBJ2-4, with 10 bases that match TRBD1. The CDR3 totals 17 residues. Germline values: CDR1 ENHRY, CDR2 SYGVKD. V gave up 2 bases and J gave up 6 bases; unmatched junction bases: 10. The CDR3 sequence is CAISETEGQGTVNIQYF. CDR3 sequence (DNA): TGTGCCATCAGTGAGACGGAGGGACAGGGGACAGTAAACATTCAGTACTTC.

There are a few counts of this clonotype. V gene TRBV7-2 combines with J gene TRBJ2-1, with 7 bases that match TRBD2. The CDR3 is 18 residues long. Germline V gene sequence: CDR1 SGHTA, CDR2 FQGNSA. The V and J ends lost 1 base and 4 bases, in that order; junction bases with no gene match: 13. The CDR3 is CASSLGSAGGGKYNEQFF. In DNA form, the CDR3 reads TGTGCCAGCAGCTTAGGCTCTGCGGGCGGGGGAAAATACAATGAGCAGTTCTTC.

The table lists this clonotype with many counts. This rearrangement joins TRBV19 to TRBJ2-2; no definite D call. The germline gives CDR1 LNHDA, CDR2 SQIVND (reference sequence). Trimming left V 2 bases short and J 1 base short, with 5 bases between. CDR3 size: 14 residues. As DNA, the CDR3 is TGTGCCAGTAGTATATCCATGAACACCGGGGAGCTGTTTTTT. Translating it yields CASSISMNTGELFF.

The chain has TRBV2 and TRBJ1-1; maybe TRBD1 (6 bases). Per the germline V gene, CDR1 is SNHLY and CDR2 is FYNNEI. V lost 6 bases, J lost 7 bases, and 9 bases lay in between. The CDR3 runs to 11 residues. The CDR3 bases are TGTGCCAGCAGGGGGGCAGTTGAAGCTTTCTTT. Translation gives CASRGAVEAFF.

The V gene is TRBV29-1, the J gene TRBJ2-1; D is perhaps TRBD2 (6 bases). Germline assignment: CDR1 SQVTM and CDR2 ANQGSEA. The CDR3 runs 12 residues. Trimming left V 8 bases short and J 4 bases short, with 12 bases between. CDR3 DNA sequence: TGCAGCATTTTTCGGGGGTACAATGAGCAGTTCTTC. It encodes CSIFRGYNEQFF.

The chain employs TRBV15 and TRBJ2-7, with a tentative D call TRBD2 (6 bases). CDR1 is LNHNV, CDR2 YYDKDF, per germline (reference sequence). The CDR3 covers 16 residues. V was clipped by 1 base and J by 3 bases, with 16 bases between them. The CDR3 region has the DNA TGTGCCACCAGCAGAGTAGCGGCCGATGGGGGCTACGAGCAGTACTTC. Translating it yields CATSRVAADGGYEQYF.

This chain uses TRBV20-1 with TRBJ1-2; 7 nucleotides match TRBD1. With V trimmed by 0 bases and J by 5 bases, 6 bases remained unmatched. Germline V gene sequence: CDR1 DFQATT, CDR2 SNEGSKA (reference sequence). The CDR3 is 14 residues long. The CDR3 nucleotides read TGCAGTGCTAGAGAACAGGGGCAAGGGTATGGCTACACCTTC. Encoded protein: CSAREQGQGYGYTF.

This clonotype came up a few times. The rearrangement joins TRBV20-1 to TRBJ1-2, with D hard to call. The ends were cut back, 3 bases at V and 0 bases at J, with 8 bases in the middle. Germline assignment: CDR1 DFQATT and CDR2 SNEGSKA (reference sequence). This CDR3 has 13 residues. The CDR3 DNA is TGCAGTGCTAGTCCTATGACTAACTATGGCTACACCTTC. This translates into CSASPMTNYGYTF.

The DNA of the CDR3 is TGTGCCAGCAGTTTACCACGACAGAGCCCGAACACCGGGGAGCTGTTTTTT. Encoded protein: CASSLPRQSPNTGELFF. The chain recombines TRBV12-3 or TRBV12-4 with TRBJ2-2; tentatively, D is TRBD1 (5 bases). Trimming left V 2 bases short and J 0 bases short, with 13 bases between. This CDR3 has 17 amino acids.

Many counts were recorded for this clonotype. The chain recombines TRBV7-2 with TRBJ1-2; no definite D call. CDR1 SGHTA and CDR2 FQGNSA come from the germline V gene. The CDR3 contains 17 residues. V was cut by 6 bases and J by 4 bases, with 24 bases left in between. The CDR3 DNA is TGTGCCAGCAGTCACGAATCTTCGGGATTCCTAAGCTATGGCTACACCTTC. This codes for CASSHESSGFLSYGYTF.

The chain is built from TRBV25-1 and TRBJ2-1, with TRBD1 as a possible D gene (5 bases). CDR1 is MGHDK, CDR2 SYGVNS, per germline. V shed 1 base and J shed 5 bases, with 15 bases lying between them. CDR3 size: 16 residues. This chain's CDR3 is CASSEFTGTVHNEQFF. The CDR3, as DNA: TGTGCCAGCAGTGAATTCACAGGCACCGTTCACAATGAGCAGTTCTTC.

This clonotype was counted many times. V usage is TRBV7-9 and J usage is TRBJ2-7, with TRBD1 matching 10 bases. Germline lookup yields CDR1 SEHNR and CDR2 FQNEAQ (reference sequence). CDR3 length: 12 amino acids. J gave up 7 bases and V 5 bases, and 2 bases lay outside the gene matches. This CDR3 reads CASSGTGVEQYF. DNA for the CDR3: TGTGCCAGCAGCGGGACAGGGGTTGAGCAGTACTTC. The whole variable domain, remainder taken from reference TRBV7-9 and TRBJ2-7, is DTGVSQNPRHKITKRGQNVTFRCDPISEHNRLYWYRQTLGQGPEFLTYFQNEAQLEKSRLLSDRFSAERPKGSFSTLEIQRTEQGDSAMYLCASSGTGVEQYFGPGTRLTVT.

The chain recombines TRBV20-1 with TRBJ2-7; possible D gene TRBD1, 5 bases. Trimming pared 3 bases from V and 1 base from J, leaving 19 bases between. The CDR3 has 16 amino acids. CDR1 and CDR2 (germline): DFQATT, SNEGSKA (reference sequence). CDR3 loop: CSASSSTAGLSYEQYF. The CDR3 DNA sequence: TGCAGTGCTAGTTCTTCGACGGCAGGGCTTTCCTACGAGCAGTACTTC.

The chain has TRBV6-2 or TRBV6-3 and TRBJ2-5, with D perhaps TRBD1 (6 bases). Germline lookup yields CDR1 MNHEY and CDR2 SVGEGT. With 8 bases removed from V and 5 bases from J, the gap between germline ends came to 9 bases. CDR3 length: 11 residues. CDR3 bases: TGTGCCAGCGAAACAGGGGAGACCCAGTACTTC. Translating gives CASETGETQYF.

This clonotype was seen more than once but under ten times. The V gene is TRBV20-1, the J gene TRBJ1-2; 8 nucleotides agree with TRBD1. V lost 0 bases to trimming and J lost 3 bases; unmatched junction nucleotides: 3. This CDR3 contains 14 residues. The germline gives CDR1 DFQATT, CDR2 SNEGSKA (reference sequence). CDR3 residues: CSARDGQGYYGYTF. The CDR3 coding sequence is TGCAGTGCTAGAGATGGACAGGGCTACTATGGCTACACCTTC.

This sequence joins TRBV11-2 and TRBJ2-1; 10 bases are shared with TRBD1. Trimming took 4 bases from V and 4 from J; bases not matched to a gene: 7. Germline CDR1 is SGHAT and CDR2 is FQNNGV. The CDR3 runs 16 residues. CDR3 loop: CASSSPGTGVYNEQFF. DNA for the CDR3: TGTGCCAGCAGCTCCCCCGGGACAGGGGTTTACAATGAGCAGTTCTTC.

This clonotype occurred many times. CDR3 sequence (DNA): TGTGCCATCAGTGAGTCGGGGGGCGCGCACACCGGGGAGCTGTTTTTT. Amino acids: CAISESGGAHTGELFF. The V call is TRBV10-3, the J call TRBJ2-2; D could derive from TRBD1 or TRBD2 (6 bases each). The V end lost 0 bases, the J end lost 3 bases, and 11 bases lay between the germline ends. CDR3 size: 16 residues. The germline V gene encodes CDR1 ENHRY and CDR2 SYGVKD.

This clonotype has at least ten counts. This chain uses TRBV4-2 with TRBJ2-7; D remains ambiguous. This CDR3 has 15 residues. Germline V gene data show CDR1 as LGHNA and CDR2 as YNFKEQ. V dropped 0 bases and J dropped 2 bases, with 11 bases sitting between them. CDR3 sequence (DNA): TGTGCCAGCAGCCAAGATGAGGCTGGGACCTACGAGCAGTACTTC. Amino acid sequence: CASSQDEAGTYEQYF.

The chain combines TRBV4-1 with TRBJ2-1; 7 bases match TRBD2. Trimming took 4 bases from V and 5 from J; bases not matched to a gene: 8. The CDR3 runs to 15 residues. The germline V gene has CDR1 MGHRA and CDR2 YSYEKL. In DNA, the CDR3 is TGCGCCAGCAGCCCCGCCCCAGCGGGGAACAATGAGCAGTTCTTC. Translation: CASSPAPAGNNEQFF.

The sample holds many counts of this clonotype. The chain is built from TRBV4-1 and TRBJ2-1; 7 positions agree with TRBD2. The CDR3 covers 16 residues. The germline CDR1 and CDR2 sequences are MGHRA and YSYEKL. V shed 0 bases, J shed 10 bases, and the junction held 12 bases outside the gene matches. CDR3 DNA sequence: TGCGCCAGCAGCCAAGATGGGCTAGCGGTTTTAGGGGAGCAGTTCTTC. Translation gives CASSQDGLAVLGEQFF.

This clonotype has only a few counts. The chain joins TRBV20-1 to TRBJ2-7; perhaps TRBD2 as D (6 bases). With 2 bases removed from V and 3 bases from J, the gap between germline ends came to 11 bases. There are 13 residues in the CDR3. Germline CDR1 is DFQATT and CDR2 is SNEGSKA (reference sequence). CDR3 protein: CSARPGGDYEQYV. The CDR3 nucleotides read TGCAGTGCTAGACCCGGAGGGGACTACGAGCAGTACGTC.

This clonotype is a singleton in its sample. V usage is TRBV14 and J usage is TRBJ2-5, with D perhaps TRBD1 or TRBD2 (6 bases each). This CDR3 is 14 amino acids long. Germline assignment: CDR1 SGHDN and CDR2 FVKESK. The V end was cut by 4 bases, the J end by 5 bases, with 14 bases between. In DNA form, the CDR3 reads TGTGCCAGCAGCCCCATGGGGGGCGGCGAGACCCAGTACTTC. Amino acids: CASSPMGGGETQYF.

V is TRBV20-1 and J is TRBJ2-1; 11 nucleotides line up with TRBD2. V lost 3 bases to trimming and J lost 1 base; unmatched junction nucleotides: 20. The CDR3 contains 21 residues. Germline loops: CDR1 DFQATT, CDR2 SNEGSKA (reference sequence). CDR3 loop: CSASTPILAGELSGSYNEQFF. The CDR3 DNA reads TGCAGTGCTAGTACCCCGATACTAGCGGGGGAGCTCAGCGGATCCTACAATGAGCAGTTCTTC.

The chain carries TRBV6-2 or TRBV6-3 and TRBJ2-1, with 8 positions matching TRBD2. The CDR3 is made up of 14 amino acids. Germline values: CDR1 MNHEY, CDR2 SVGEGT. The junction had 5 bases not matched to a gene; V was cut back by 2 bases and J by 8 bases. The CDR3 sequence is CASSYTGGADEQFF. DNA of the CDR3: TGTGCCAGCAGTTACACCGGGGGGGCAGATGAGCAGTTCTTC.

Ten or more counts support this clonotype. The rearrangement links TRBV7-8 to TRBJ2-5; D may match TRBD1 or TRBD2 (5 bases each). The length of the CDR3 is 13 residues. The germline CDR1 and CDR2 sequences are SGHVS and FQNEAQ. The V end was cut by 2 bases, the J end by 9 bases, with 13 bases between. In DNA, the CDR3 is TGTGCCAGCAGCTTAAGCCCCAGAGGGGCCCAGTACTTC. Translation gives CASSLSPRGAQYF. The whole variable domain, filled in from reference TRBV7-8 and TRBJ2-5, reads GAGVSQSPRYKVAKRGQDVALRCDPISGHVSLFWYQQALGQGPEFLTYFQNEAQLDKSGLPSDRFFAERPEGSVSTLKIQRTQQEDSAVYLCASSLSPRGAQYFGPGTRLLVL.

This clonotype was counted only a few times. The rearrangement joins TRBV20-1 to TRBJ1-3; D gene uncertain. The CDR3 is made up of 15 amino acids. Looked up from germline, CDR1 is DFQATT and CDR2 is SNEGSKA (reference sequence). V was shortened by 3 bases and J by 4 bases, with 16 bases between the two germline ends. The DNA for the CDR3 is TGCAGTGCTAGGGTCTTTAGAGAGAGCGGAAACACCATATATTTT. Amino acid sequence: CSARVFRESGNTIYF.